This TCR beta chain was sequenced in a study of T cell changes during pregnancy in multiple sclerosis (dated 2019 in TCRdb). Background for the entire study: Changes in the T cell repertoire over the course of pregnancy were examined in this study in women with multiple sclerosis.

As regards this clone: Its antigen target is currently unknown. Per-nucleotide qualities are absent, and no much larger clonotype sits a single base away.

Library creation used the immunoSEQ multiplex PCR assay. The immuneACCESS repertoire file appears here via TCRdb, limited to in-frame rearrangements. These files lack a portion of the clones; in checked studies, under half of the deficit traces to unresolved V genes, and the cause of the others is not known. The sample includes over 30,000 clones, with roughly nine tenths observed a single time. The ten largest make up about 3% of the sample. The junction shows trimming of 1 base on V and 3 bases on J, plus 19 bases between the germline ends. The germline V gene encodes CDR1 SEHNR and CDR2 FQNEAQ (reference sequence). The CDR3, cysteine through phenylalanine, is 17 amino acids long. The CDR3 DNA has 51 bases and is translated from base 1.

The sequence came from a female donor in good health, enrolled as a control in a pregnancy study. The sample consisted of CD4+ T cells from peripheral blood mononuclear cells, taken in the third trimester of pregnancy. The chain is assembled from TRBV7-9 and TRBJ2-7; a tentative D call is TRBD2 (5 bases match). Here the CDR3 is given as CASSLEVLGRRRYEQYF. At the DNA level, the sequence is TGTGCCAGCAGCTTAGAAGTGCTAGGGAGACGACGCTACGAGCAGTACTTC.